This record looks at one T cell receptor (beta chain) sequence and its context. No antigen is known for it. Qualities for individual bases were not recorded, and no much larger clone is one base off. The data are from a study of blood T cell repertoires in COVID-19 (dated by TCRdb to about 2020). In terms of the full investigation: Samples covering the acute and convalescent phases of COVID-19 were provided by collaborators in the United States, Italy and Spain. The sample metadata nearly always contained a de-identified subject ID, COVID-19 status, age in years and sex. Where HLA class I and class II types were available, the types were taken from metadata supplied by the sample provider, not from assay-based typing. The dataset comprised deeply sampled blood TCRbeta repertoires from subjects exposed to, actively infected with, or recovered from COVID-19. The repertoires were made available in a free public database intended to serve as a resource for research on the immune response to SARS-CoV-2. The samples were drawn from the first 160 participants of the ongoing ImmuneRACE study and from 950 to 1,500 subjects provided by 6 global collaborators. The prospective study material was composed of cDNA or gDNA derived from T cells, B-cell-depleted T cells, or PBMCs. What the research found in general, with its limitations: The quantity of clinical and demographic metadata differed by source and by participant and was supplied without curation.

CDR1 and CDR2 are drawn from the germline V gene (reference sequence): SEHNR, FQNEAQ. Cut back by 5 bases and 0 bases, the V and J ends lie 14 bases apart. The CDR3 sequence holds 16 residues, the cysteine and phenylalanine included. Of all the DNA, just the CDR3 is kept, 48 bases in frame from base 1. TCRbeta CDR3 regions were amplified from genomic DNA by means of the immunoSEQ Assay, a bias-controlled multiplex PCR. The paper's processing steps were these. The number of nucleated cells in each sample was estimated by amplification of reference gene primers within the assay. To quantify the absolute abundance of each unique TCRbeta CDR3 rearrangement, sequence reads were collapsed and filtered. For each sample, productive Simpson clonality was calculated as the square root of Simpson's diversity index across productive rearrangements. Drawn from immuneACCESS, this table holds only the in-frame rearrangements with V and J called that TCRdb kept. Clones are partly lost; checked studies trace under half to an unresolved V gene and leave the rest unexplained. The DNA was the basis for D and trimming; V, J and clone size are from that table. The sample table records about 440,000 clones; roughly 87% of these occur just once. The ten largest account for under 2% of the sample.

In the prospective study, participants were about 18 to 95 years old, resided in 20 to 30 geographic areas of the United States, and were enrolled through a virtual design. In the prospective study, cohorts were assigned on the basis of participant-reported clinical history obtained from a screening survey and a study questionnaire. In the prospective study, whole blood, serum and a nasopharyngeal or oropharyngeal swab were collected from each participant by mobile phlebotomists. Prospective study participants could optionally give additional blood draws and questionnaires over an approximately two-month period. Prospective study blood samples were shipped either frozen or at room temperature before DNA extraction.

Material: PBMCs or T cells enriched from blood (not recorded which). The TCR sequence derives from a woman in her late teens or twenties with acute COVID-19. Recombination connected TRBV7-9 to TRBJ2-1; a tentative D match to TRBD2 spans 6 bases. The CDR3 region reads CASSAYGSTSYNEQFF. The bases are TGTGCCAGCAGCGCGTACGGGAGTACCTCCTACAATGAGCAGTTCTTC.